The clone carrying this TCR beta chain is labeled as medium-sized (0.01 to 0.1%). Its antigen is unknown. The data were taken from a study of neurological immune-mediated disorders. The study's findings and limits: Among expanded clones, no CDR3 amino acid sequences were shared across subjects, a pattern suggesting private repertoires in all groups.

The output of every sequencing run, over 200 million TCR-beta sequences, came from 15-18 subjects. One entry per CDR3 protein results from TCRdb running MiXCR on the 5' RACE reads. The sample includes more than 25,000 distinct CDR3 sequences, about 4% of them seen just once. This CDR3 is 14 amino acids long. Germline V gene data show CDR1 as MGHDK and CDR2 as SYGVNS. V was cut by 3 bases and J by 7 bases, with 13 bases left in between. Sequences were obtained from CD4+ T cells from blood. This TCR came from a woman between 40 and 55 years old in good health. This chain joins TRBV25-1 and TRBJ2-1; no clear D. The CDR3 reads CASSDADYRNEQFF. In DNA, the CDR3 is TGTGCCAGCAGTGATGCGGATTATAGGAATGAGCAGTTCTTC.